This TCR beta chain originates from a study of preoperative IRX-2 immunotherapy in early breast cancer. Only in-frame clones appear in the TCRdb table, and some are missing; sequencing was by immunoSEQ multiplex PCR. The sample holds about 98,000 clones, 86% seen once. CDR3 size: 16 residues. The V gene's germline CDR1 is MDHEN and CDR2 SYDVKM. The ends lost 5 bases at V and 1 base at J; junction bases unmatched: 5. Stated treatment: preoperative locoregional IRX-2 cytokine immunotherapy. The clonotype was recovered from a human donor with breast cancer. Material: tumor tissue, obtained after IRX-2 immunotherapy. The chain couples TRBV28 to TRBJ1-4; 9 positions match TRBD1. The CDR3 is CASSGTGMVTNEKLFF. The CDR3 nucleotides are TGTGCCAGCAGTGGGACAGGGATGGTAACTAATGAAAAACTGTTTTTT.